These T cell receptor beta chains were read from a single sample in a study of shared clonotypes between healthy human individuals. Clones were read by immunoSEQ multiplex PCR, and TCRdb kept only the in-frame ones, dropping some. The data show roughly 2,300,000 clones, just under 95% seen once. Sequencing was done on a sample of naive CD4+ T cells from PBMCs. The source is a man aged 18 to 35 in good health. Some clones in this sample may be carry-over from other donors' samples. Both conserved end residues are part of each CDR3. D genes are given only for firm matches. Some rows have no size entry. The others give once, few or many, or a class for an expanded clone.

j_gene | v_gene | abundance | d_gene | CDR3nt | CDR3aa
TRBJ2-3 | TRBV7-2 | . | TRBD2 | TGTGCCAGCAGCTCCCGGCGGCTAGCGGGAGTGAATACGCAGTATTTT | CASSSRRLAGVNTQYF
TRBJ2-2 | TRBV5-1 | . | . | TGCGCCAGCAGCATCGGGACTCCCCTAGTCGGGGAGCTGTTTTTT | CASSIGTPLVGELFF
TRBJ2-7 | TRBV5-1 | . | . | TGCGCCAGCAGCCCGCGACCTTCCTACGAGCAGTACTTC | CASSPRPSYEQYF
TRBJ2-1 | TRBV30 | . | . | TGTGCCTGGAGTGCCCCTCCCGGGGAGCATGAGCAGTTCTTC | CAWSAPPGEHEQFF
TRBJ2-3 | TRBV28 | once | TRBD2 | TGTGCCAGCAGTTTAGCGGGAGTAGAAGATACGCAGTATTTT | CASSLAGVEDTQYF
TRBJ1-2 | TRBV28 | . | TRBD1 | TGTGCCAGCAGGCCGGGACAGAAGTCTCAGGGCTACACCTTC | CASRPGQKSQGYTF
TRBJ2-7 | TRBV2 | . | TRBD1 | TGTGCCAGCAGTGTGCCCCCCTCAGGGGGGTACTTC | CASSVPPSGGYF
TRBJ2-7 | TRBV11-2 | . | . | TGTGCCAGCAGCCGAAGGTCCTACGAGCAGTACTTC | CASSRRSYEQYF
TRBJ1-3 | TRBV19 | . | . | TGTGCCAGTACCGACCGCCCCGGGCTCCCAGGGAGCACCATATATTTT | CASTDRPGLPGSTIYF
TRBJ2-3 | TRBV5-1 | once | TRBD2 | TGCGCCAGCAGCCAATTAGCGGGAGGGCCATCAGATACGCAGTATTTT | CASSQLAGGPSDTQYF
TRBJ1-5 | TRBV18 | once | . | TGTGCCAGCTCACCCCAGGTGGCAGCAACTAGCAATCAGCCCCAGCATTTT | CASSPQVAATSNQPQHF
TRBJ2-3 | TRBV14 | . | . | TGTGCCAGCAGCGACGGGAGTCCAGCAGATACGCAGTATTTT | CASSDGSPADTQYF
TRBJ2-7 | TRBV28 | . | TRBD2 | TGTGCCAGCAGTTTCCTAGCGGGGGGCTACGAGCAGTACTTC | CASSFLAGGYEQYF
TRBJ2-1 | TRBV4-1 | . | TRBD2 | TGCGCCAGCAGCGAAGGTGGAGCGGGAGGGGGATACAATGAGCAGTTCTTC | CASSEGGAGGGYNEQFF
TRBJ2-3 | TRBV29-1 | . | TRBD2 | TGCAGCGTTGGGGGGGTTAGCGGGAGGGCTCTAGATACGCAGTATTTT | CSVGGVSGRALDTQYF
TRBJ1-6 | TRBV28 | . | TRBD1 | TGTGCCAGCATCAGAGGACAGGGAGGTTCACCCCTCCACTTT | CASIRGQGGSPLHF
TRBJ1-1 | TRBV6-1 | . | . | TGTGCCAGCAGTGATCTGAGCACTGAAGCTTTCTTT | CASSDLSTEAFF
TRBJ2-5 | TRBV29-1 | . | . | TGCAGCATCGGGACTGGAGGAGAGACCCAGTACTTC | CSIGTGGETQYF
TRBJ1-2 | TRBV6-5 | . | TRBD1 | TGTGCCAGCAGTTCCCGGACAGGGTATGGCTACACCTTC | CASSSRTGYGYTF
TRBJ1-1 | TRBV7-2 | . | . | TGTGCCAGCAGCTTAGGGTCCCCAAGAAGACCCGAGAGGGGTGAAGCTTTCTTT | CASSLGSPRRPERGEAFF